This TCR beta chain came from a study of blood T cell repertoires in COVID-19. On the study more broadly: The study drew acute and convalescent COVID-19 samples from the United States, Italy and Spain. The analysed material was cDNA or gDNA that came from T cells, B-cell-depleted T cells, or PBMCs.

In the study's own analysis: The authors estimated nucleated cell counts from reference gene primer amplification. Sequencing was performed with immunoSEQ multiplex PCR; in TCRdb, only in-frame clones are kept and a portion is missing. V, J and clone size reflect that table, while D and trimming were determined from the DNA. The table has tens of thousands of clones, under 80% seen once. There are 13 residues in the CDR3. Germline V gives CDR1 SQVTM, CDR2 ANQGSEA. Trimming took off 4 bases at V and 3 bases at J, with 9 bases between the two ends. Regarding this clone: Other DNA sequences in the same sample also yield this CDR3.

The genes are TRBV29-1 and TRBJ1-4; D is unresolved. This sequence was found in a human donor in a cohort sampled during active COVID-19. Material: peripheral blood. CDR3 region: CSVARGSNEKLFF. The DNA of the CDR3 is TGCAGCGTTGCCCGGGGATCTAATGAAAAACTGTTTTTT.